Described below is a single TCR beta chain sequence and its context. Conversion of TCR transcripts into cDNA relied on 5'RACE template switching, which added a universal primer site and UMIs. TCRdb re-called the 5' RACE reads through MiXCR, storing one row per CDR3 protein. The data contain hundreds of thousands of distinct CDR3 sequences, over 4% of them singletons. This record belongs to a study of T cells after yellow fever vaccination. This CDR3 has 15 amino acids. Germline-derived CDR1 and CDR2 are GTSNPN and SVGIG (reference sequence). The V end lost 0 bases, the J end lost 1 base, and 11 bases lay between the germline ends.

The clonotype originates from a man between 18 and 29 years old who received the YFV17D yellow fever vaccine. This chain joins TRBV30 and TRBJ2-3; D could derive from TRBD1 or TRBD2 (5 bases each). Sequenced here: PBMCs, sampled 5 days after the yellow fever booster vaccination. The CDR3 here is CAWSVSEGRTDTQYF. The CDR3 DNA follows: TGTGCCTGGAGTGTGTCCGAGGGGCGCACAGATACGCAGTATTTT.